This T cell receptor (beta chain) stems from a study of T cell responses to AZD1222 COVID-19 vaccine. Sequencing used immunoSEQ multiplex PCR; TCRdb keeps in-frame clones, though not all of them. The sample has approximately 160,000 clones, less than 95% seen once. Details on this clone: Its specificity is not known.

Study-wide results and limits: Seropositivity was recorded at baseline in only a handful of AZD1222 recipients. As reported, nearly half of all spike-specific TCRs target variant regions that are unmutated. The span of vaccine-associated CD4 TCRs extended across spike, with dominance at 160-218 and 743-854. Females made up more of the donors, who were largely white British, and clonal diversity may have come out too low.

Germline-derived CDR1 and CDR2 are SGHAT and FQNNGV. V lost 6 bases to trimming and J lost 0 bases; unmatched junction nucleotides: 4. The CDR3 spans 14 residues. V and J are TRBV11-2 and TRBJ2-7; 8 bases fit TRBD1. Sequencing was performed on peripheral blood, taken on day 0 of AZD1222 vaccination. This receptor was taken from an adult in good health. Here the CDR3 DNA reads TGTGCCAGCAGGTCTACAGGGGGCTCCTACGAGCAGTACTTC. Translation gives CASRSTGGSYEQYF.